This TCR beta chain was documented in a study of CD8+ T cells in alopecia areata. RNA extraction was followed by reverse transcription into cDNA, which acted as the sequencing template. Sequenced by immunoSEQ multiplex PCR; TCRdb stores in-frame clones only, minus some. The sample yields more than 90,000 clones, over 60% seen once. This clone was counted between two and nine times. The antigen is undetermined. Study findings and constraints: Scalp samples also yield sequences from resident alphabeta T cells of normal skin.

Between the trimmed V and J ends, which lost 6 bases and 6 bases, there was a span of 11 bases. Per the germline V gene, CDR1 is DFQATT and CDR2 is SNEGSKA (reference sequence). CDR3 size: 11 residues. Sequencing was performed on CD4+ T cells sorted from blood. V gene TRBV20-1 combines with J gene TRBJ1-1; D is unclear. The origin of this receptor is a human donor in good health. In DNA, the CDR3 is TGCAGTGCCCTCTCGTTTCCTGAAGCTTTCTTT. It is translated as CSALSFPEAFF.